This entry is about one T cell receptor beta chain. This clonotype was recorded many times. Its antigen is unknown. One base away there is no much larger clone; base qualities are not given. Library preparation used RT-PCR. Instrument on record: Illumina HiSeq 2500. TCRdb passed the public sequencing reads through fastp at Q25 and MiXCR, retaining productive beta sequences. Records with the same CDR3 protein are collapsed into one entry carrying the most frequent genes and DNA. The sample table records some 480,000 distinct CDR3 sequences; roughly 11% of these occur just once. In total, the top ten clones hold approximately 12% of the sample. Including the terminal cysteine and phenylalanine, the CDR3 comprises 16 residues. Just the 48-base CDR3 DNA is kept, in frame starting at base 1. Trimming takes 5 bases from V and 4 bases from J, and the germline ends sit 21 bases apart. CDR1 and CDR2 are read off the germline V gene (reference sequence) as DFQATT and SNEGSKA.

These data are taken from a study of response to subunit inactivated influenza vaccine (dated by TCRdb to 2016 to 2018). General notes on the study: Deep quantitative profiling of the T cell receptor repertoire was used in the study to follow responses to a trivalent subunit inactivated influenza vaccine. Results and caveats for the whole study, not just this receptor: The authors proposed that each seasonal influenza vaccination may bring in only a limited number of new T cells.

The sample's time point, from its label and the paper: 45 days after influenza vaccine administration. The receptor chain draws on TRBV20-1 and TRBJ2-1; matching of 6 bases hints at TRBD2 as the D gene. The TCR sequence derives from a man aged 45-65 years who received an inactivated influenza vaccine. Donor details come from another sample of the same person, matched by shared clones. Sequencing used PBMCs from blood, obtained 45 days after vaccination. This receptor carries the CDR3 CSAGTPSAGNYNEQFF. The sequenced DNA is TGCAGTGCTGGAACCCCGAGCGCGGGGAATTACAATGAGCAGTTCTTC.